The clone carrying this T cell receptor (beta chain) was counted many times. Its target is not known. The sample is drawn from a study of T cells in Graves' hyperthyroidism and ophthalmopathy. Study-wide results and caveats: Researchers report that a 13 V-J model separated ophthalmopathy from stable hyperthyroidism. Onset of ophthalmopathy came a median roughly 6.5 months after the model predicted it.

RNA transcripts gave rise to amplified TCR beta CDR3 regions. The HTBI primer set was used in a first-round RT-PCR of the TCR CDR3. Each CDR3 protein gets one entry after TCRdb re-called the multiplex PCR reads with MiXCR. The sample has fewer than 450,000 distinct CDR3 sequences; over 12% are singletons. This CDR3 has 16 residues. Germline CDR1 is LNHDA and CDR2 is SQIVND (reference sequence). The V gene end was trimmed by 5 bases and the J gene end by 6 bases; junction bases not matched to a gene: 12. The chain uses TRBV19 and TRBJ1-1; TRBD1 matches at 10 bases. Sequencing was carried out using blood. The origin of this receptor is a man aged 50-60 years with Graves' ophthalmopathy. Here the CDR3 DNA reads TGTGCCAGTAGTCTCCAACCGGGACAGGGGTTTGCTGAAGCTTTCTTT. Translation gives CASSLQPGQGFAEAFF.